One and the same sample provided the 17 T cell receptor beta chains below, sequenced in a study of sequential checkpoint blockade in melanoma. Method: immunoSEQ multiplex PCR; TCRdb's copy keeps in-frame clones and lacks some. The sample holds just under 20,000 clones, about 80% seen once. Regarding treatment: randomized to nivolumab then ipilimumab (arm A) or the reverse (arm B). The sequenced sample was CD8+ T cells sorted from blood (inferred from file names), obtained from a patient given nivolumab and ipilimumab in sequence. The receptor set was obtained from a human donor with melanoma.

The V gene is TRBV28, the J gene TRBJ1-3; weak D call: TRBD1 (6 bases). The germline V gene has CDR1 MDHEN and CDR2 SYDVKM. This CDR3 comprises 15 residues. V was trimmed by 7 bases and J by 7 bases, leaving 20 bases between them. In DNA form, the CDR3 reads TGTGCCAGCAATAATCCGGGACACCCCGAGAACACCATATATTTT. It is translated as CASNNPGHPENTIYF.

V and J are TRBV28 and TRBJ2-7; tentative D call: TRBD1 (6 bases). CDR1 MDHEN and CDR2 SYDVKM come from the germline V gene. The CDR3 spans 16 residues. Trimming removed 1 base at V and 0 bases at J, with 13 bases between. This CDR3 reads CASSLLLGQSSYEQYF. DNA of the CDR3: TGTGCCAGCAGTTTATTACTCGGACAGAGCTCCTACGAGCAGTACTTC. The entire variable domain, with the rest obtained from reference TRBV28 and TRBJ2-7, is as follows: DVKVTQSSRYLVKRTGEKVFLECVQDMDHENMFWYRQDPGLGLRLIYFSYDVKMKEKGDIPEGYSVSREKKERFSLILESASTNQTSMYLCASSLLLGQSSYEQYFGPGTRLTVT.

The chain carries TRBV10-3 and TRBJ1-1; D is uncertain. The CDR3 is 12 amino acids. The germline V gene encodes CDR1 ENHRY and CDR2 SYGVKD. V was clipped by 11 bases and J by 6 bases, with 16 bases between them. CDR3 nucleotide sequence: TGTGCCGTGGGCCCGGAGGGCGCTGAAGCTTTCTTT. Translating gives CAVGPEGAEAFF.

The rearrangement joins TRBV27 to TRBJ1-2; D might be TRBD1 (6 bases). Germline V lookup: CDR1 MNHEY, CDR2 SMNVEV (reference sequence). The CDR3 totals 14 residues. V was pared by 3 bases and J by 5 bases, with 13 bases between. The CDR3 protein is CASSLGAGAYGYTF. The CDR3 nucleotides read TGTGCCAGCAGTTTGGGGGCGGGGGCGTATGGCTACACCTTC.

The count of this clone is one. The chain carries TRBV4-1 and TRBJ1-2; D not certain. CDR1 is MGHRA and CDR2 is YSYEKL in the germline V gene. The germline V and J ends were trimmed by 4 bases and 9 bases, with 15 bases remaining between them. The CDR3 runs to 13 residues. This CDR3 is CASSLDKIRSYTF. The CDR3, as DNA: TGCGCCAGCAGCCTCGACAAAATTAGGAGCTACACCTTC.

A single count supports this clone. The CDR3 DNA sequence: TGTGCCAGCAGCTACAGAGACGGAAATAGCAATCAGCCCCAGCATTTT. Its translation is CASSYRDGNSNQPQHF. The chain is built from TRBV5-6 and TRBJ1-5, with D unclear. This CDR3 is built from 16 residues. From germline, CDR1 is SGHDT and CDR2 YYEEEE. Trimming removed 3 bases at V and 0 bases at J, with 13 bases between.

The rearrangement joins TRBV7-8 to TRBJ1-5; D is undetermined. The germline V gene encodes CDR1 SGHVS and CDR2 FQNEAQ. The CDR3 runs 15 residues. Trimming cost V 1 base and J 4 bases, with 11 bases left between them. CDR3 coding DNA: TGTGCCAGCAGCTTAGAAACCGTAGTTAATCAGCCCCAGCATTTT. It yields the protein CASSLETVVNQPQHF.

This clone was picked up one time. The CDR3 is CASTLTGQGSQPQHF. For the CDR3, the DNA is TGTGCCAGCACCCTAACCGGACAGGGGAGTCAGCCCCAGCATTTT. The chain carries TRBV6-1 and TRBJ1-5, with 9 bases identical to TRBD1. V was pared by 7 bases and J by 6 bases, with 10 bases of the junction left unmatched. CDR3 size: 15 residues. Per germline, CDR1 MNHNS and CDR2 SASEGT.

This chain connects TRBV19 to TRBJ1-4, with no clear D. Between the trimmed V and J ends, which lost 3 bases and 5 bases, there was a span of 13 bases. Germline CDR1 LNHDA, CDR2 SQIVND (reference sequence). This CDR3 is built from 15 residues. The CDR3 DNA reads TGTGCCAGTAGTATCTTGATTGGCCTCAATGAAAAACTGTTTTTT. Protein sequence: CASSILIGLNEKLFF.

The rearrangement uses TRBV10-2 and TRBJ2-5; possible D gene TRBD1, 6 bases. Germline V gene data show CDR1 as WSHSY and CDR2 as SAAADI. The CDR3 runs 13 residues. V was shortened by 5 bases and J by 5 bases, with 12 bases between the two germline ends. This chain's CDR3 is CASSTQGWETQYF. The CDR3 DNA sequence: TGCGCCAGCAGTACACAGGGATGGGAGACCCAGTACTTC.

The gene calls are TRBV28 and TRBJ1-5; no definite D call. The CDR3 spans 17 residues. Germline-derived CDR1 and CDR2 are MDHEN and SYDVKM. Trimming removed 6 bases from V and 0 bases from J, with 18 bases in between. The CDR3 sequence is CASSYLIGSGSNQPQHF. For the CDR3, the DNA is TGTGCCAGCAGCTACCTAATCGGTTCGGGTAGCAATCAGCCCCAGCATTTT. Full variable domain (rest looked up from reference TRBV28 and TRBJ1-5): DVKVTQSSRYLVKRTGEKVFLECVQDMDHENMFWYRQDPGLGLRLIYFSYDVKMKEKGDIPEGYSVSREKKERFSLILESASTNQTSMYLCASSYLIGSGSNQPQHFGDGTRLSIL.

V and J are TRBV7-8 and TRBJ1-2, with D uncertain. V lost 5 bases, J lost 8 bases, and 15 bases lay in between. Germline loops: CDR1 SGHVS, CDR2 FQNEAQ. There are 13 residues in the CDR3. CDR3 DNA sequence: TGTGCCAGCAGCCGCACGGGGTGGCGAGGCTACACCTTC. Translating it yields CASSRTGWRGYTF.

This chain joins TRBV10-3 and TRBJ2-7, with D possibly TRBD2 on 6 matching bases. Trimming stripped 0 bases from V and 0 bases from J, with 9 bases between. The germline CDR1 and CDR2 sequences are ENHRY and SYGVKD. This CDR3 is 15 amino acids long. CDR3 region: CAISESVAVSYEQYF. In nucleotides, the CDR3 is TGTGCCATCAGTGAGTCGGTAGCGGTCTCCTACGAGCAGTACTTC.

The chain recombines TRBV5-6 with TRBJ2-1; TRBD2 matches at 11 bases. CDR1 and CDR2 from the germline V gene are SGHDT and YYEEEE. Trimming took 8 bases from V and 6 from J; bases not matched to a gene: 4. The CDR3 contains 13 residues. The CDR3 region is CASSLAGVNEQFF. CDR3 sequence (DNA): TGTGCCAGTTCACTAGCGGGAGTCAATGAGCAGTTCTTC.

This clone came up a few times. The gene calls are TRBV7-9 and TRBJ1-2; D not resolved. Trimming removed 5 bases from V and 0 bases from J, with 7 bases in between. The germline V gene encodes CDR1 SEHNR and CDR2 FQNEAQ (reference sequence). This CDR3 region has 13 residues. In DNA, the CDR3 is TGTGCCAGCAGCCCCGTCCCTAACTATGGCTACACCTTC. Translation gives CASSPVPNYGYTF.

The chain joins TRBV6-6 to TRBJ1-2; perhaps TRBD1 as D (6 bases). The germline V gene encodes CDR1 MNHNY and CDR2 SVGAGI (reference sequence). The CDR3 runs to 11 residues. Trimming cost V 6 bases and J 5 bases, with 7 bases left between them. CDR3 DNA: TGTGCCAGCAGCCAGGGGTATGGCTACACCTTC. This translates into CASSQGYGYTF.

J is TRBJ2-7 and V is TRBV4-1, with 11 positions matching TRBD2. CDR3 size: 17 residues. Germline CDR1 and CDR2: MGHRA and YSYEKL. Losses at the gene ends were 4 bases for V and 2 bases for J; bases not matched to a gene: 10. The CDR3: CASSLSWGTSGTYEQYF. Here the CDR3 DNA reads TGCGCCAGCAGCCTATCCTGGGGGACTAGCGGTACCTACGAGCAGTACTTC.